This paragraph reports one T cell receptor (beta chain). Which antigen it targets is not known. No quality values exist for individual bases; no much larger clone is one base distant. Reading from cysteine to phenylalanine, the CDR3 counts 13 amino acids. This entry keeps only the CDR3 DNA: 39 bases, framed from base 1. V and J are truncated by 6 bases and 3 bases respectively, leaving an intervening sequence of 10 bases. The data were obtained in a study of blood T cells in healthy people across ages (dated by TCRdb to the mid-2010s). Context from the whole study: In model experiments, template switching captured roughly one uniquely barcoded TCR beta cDNA molecule for every two T cells. The study measured age-related changes in TCR beta repertoire diversity using deep sequencing normalized with unique cDNA molecular identifiers. Four age groups were formed from the donors: young (average about 15 years), middle-aged (around 37), aged (roughly 56) and long-lived (less than 85). To avoid experimental bias, donors of different ages were distributed randomly across sequencing lanes. Using the same blood draw, the study looked at two additional independent replicas of 1 million unique cDNA reads for two donors, one aged 18 to 30 and the other aged 80 or older. The paper as a whole reports these results and caveats: Because the CMV infection status of the donors was unknown, age-related changes in expanded clonotypes may potentially have been confounded. Estimates of total diversity based on one million sequenced T cells were considered lower bounds and underestimates. A strong correlation was found between observed TCR beta diversity and the percentage of naive T cells measured by flow cytometry. Since profiling was done on bulk unsorted PBMCs, naive and antigen-experienced compartments could not be conclusively compared. The long-lived group showed more naive CD4+ T cells, fewer expanded clones and increased TCR diversity than the aged group, suggesting age selection. Observed TCR beta diversity per million T cells fell roughly linearly with age, and a significant reduction was already apparent by age approximately 40.

Libraries were constructed by 5' RACE. Sequencing used an Illumina HiSeq 2500. The second PCR ran for roughly 7 to 11 cycles and used a J-beta primer mix along with a sample-barcoded 5' primer. Each TCR beta cDNA molecule received a unique molecular identifier from a template-switch 5' adaptor carrying 12 random nucleotides. At least 3 million CDR3-containing paired-end reads were obtained from each sample. First-strand cDNA was synthesized from all RNA with the Mint cDNA synthesis kit, primed by a TRBC-specific oligonucleotide. All cDNA was treated with uracil-DNA glycosylase and then went through a first 18-cycle PCR with the universal primers M1SS and BC2_uni_R. Processing in the source paper ran as follows. For normalization, 1 million high-quality reads, each with a distinct molecular identifier, were randomly selected from each sample. Instead of being binned into consensus sequences, reads that shared molecular identifiers were thrown out. CDR3 identification, clonotype clustering and error correction used MiTCR with a Q25 quality threshold and the strictest error-elimination algorithm. A nonparametric unseen species model with Euler transformation was used to estimate lower-bound total TCR beta diversity. TCRdb reprocessed the public reads (quality trimming at Q25 with fastp, clone calling with MiXCR) and kept in-frame beta chains. A single entry per CDR3 protein holds the most common genes and DNA from its merged rows. These V and J calls rely on TCRdb rather than the paper's analysis. The sample table shows over 600,000 distinct CDR3 sequences, and around 50% are seen once. The top ten constitute around 24% of the sample.

Donors were 39 systemically healthy Caucasian individuals from Russia aged roughly 6 to 90 years. About 10 milliliters of peripheral blood were collected from each donor into EDTA-treated Vacutainer tubes. PBMCs were isolated by Ficoll-Paque density-gradient centrifugation, with at least 6.5 million obtained per sample. Total RNA was extracted from PBMCs with Trizol reagent, with at least 5 micrograms obtained per sample. For every donor, flow cytometry on a PBMC aliquot measured the percentage of naive CD45RAhigh/CD27high T cells. This chain joins TRBV12-3 or TRBV12-4 to TRBJ2-3; the D gene is perhaps TRBD1 or TRBD2, as each covers 5 bases. The sequence was obtained from a man aged 35-49 years in good health. Sequencing was done on a sample of blood. The DNA reads TGTGCCAGCAGCTCAGGGACGACAGATACGCAGTATTTT. This is translated as CASSSGTTDTQYF.